What follows are 7 T cell receptor beta chains derived from one specimen sequenced in a study of blood T cell repertoires in COVID-19. Produced via immunoSEQ multiplex PCR; TCRdb's table is partial and in-frame only. The sample records roughly 200,000 clones, about three quarters being singletons. The sample taken for sequencing was peripheral blood. The receptors derive from a woman older than 75 with active or convalescent COVID-19.

This clone was seen a handful of times. The chain combines TRBV4-1 with TRBJ1-6, with D perhaps TRBD1 (5 bases). The V end lost 1 base, the J end lost 2 bases, and 12 bases lay between the germline ends. From germline, CDR1 is MGHRA and CDR2 YSYEKL. The CDR3 runs to 17 residues. CDR3 residues: CASSQAIARAYNSPLHF. CDR3 sequence (DNA): TGCGCCAGCAGCCAAGCAATCGCCAGGGCCTATAATTCACCCCTCCACTTT.

The chain carries TRBV2 and TRBJ2-2; D is possibly TRBD1 (5 bases). CDR3 length equals 12 residues. Per the germline V gene, CDR1 is SNHLY and CDR2 is FYNNEI. V lost 10 bases and J 1 base, leaving 7 bases between the germline ends. In nucleotides, the CDR3 is TGTGCCACCGGACAGAACACCGGGGAGCTGTTTTTT. It codes for CATGQNTGELFF.

This chain uses TRBV28 with TRBJ2-3, with TRBD2 matching over 9 bases. Germline assignment: CDR1 MDHEN and CDR2 SYDVKM. Unmatched junction bases numbered 9, after V lost 2 bases and J lost 6 bases. This CDR3 comprises 16 residues. DNA for the CDR3: TGTGCCAGCAGTTTAATTCCTAGCGGGGAGGGGGATACGCAGTATTTT. Protein: CASSLIPSGEGDTQYF.

The rearrangement links TRBV5-1 to TRBJ1-2; 7 bases are a match to TRBD1. With V trimmed by 4 bases and J by 6 bases, 9 bases remained unmatched. The germline V gene has CDR1 SGHRS and CDR2 YFSETQ. The CDR3 loop spans 14 amino acids. Written as DNA, the CDR3 is TGCGCCAGCAGCCCAAGACAGGGATCGGATGGCTACACCTTC. Protein: CASSPRQGSDGYTF.

V and J are TRBV5-1 and TRBJ2-2, with 9 positions matching TRBD1. The CDR3 is made up of 18 amino acids. After removal of 4 bases from V and 4 bases from J, the junction contained 14 bases not matched to a gene. The germline gives CDR1 SGHRS, CDR2 YFSETQ. Written as DNA, the CDR3 is TGCGCCAGCAGCCCCACTCCCCAGGACAGGGGAGGCACCGGGGAGCTGTTTTTT. Translated, it gives CASSPTPQDRGGTGELFF.

This sequence joins TRBV18 and TRBJ1-1; D gene ambiguous. Germline CDR1 reads KGHSH; CDR2 reads LQKENI. The V gene lost 2 bases and the J gene lost 1 base, with 8 bases spanning the gap. The CDR3 length is 14 residues. Here the CDR3 reads CASSPLDSNTEAFF. CDR3 DNA sequence: TGTGCCAGCTCACCATTAGATTCGAACACTGAAGCTTTCTTT.

The chain joins TRBV5-1 to TRBJ2-6, with D uncertain. The germline V gene has CDR1 SGHRS and CDR2 YFSETQ. Trimming shortened V by 3 bases and J by 1 base, and 5 bases separated the two germline ends. This CDR3 spans 14 amino acids. CDR3 DNA sequence: TGCGCCAGCAGCTACGAGTCTGGGGCCAACGTCCTGACTTTC. As protein: CASSYESGANVLTF.